A single sample is the source of the 17 T cell receptor beta chains below, sequenced in a study of spatial heterogeneity in lung cancer. TCRdb used MiXCR to reprocess the 5' RACE reads, holding one entry per CDR3 protein. The sample holds approximately 20,000 distinct CDR3 sequences, approximately 4.6% seen once. Time point noted: sample taken at primary tumor resection. The sample in question was PBMCs, obtained at surgery. The receptors stem from a male donor with early-stage non-small cell lung cancer.

This clonotype was detected many times. The chain couples TRBV6-5 to TRBJ2-7, with 7 positions matching TRBD1. Germline V gene data show CDR1 as MNHEY and CDR2 as SVGAGI. The CDR3 is 15 residues long. V trimming: 5 bases; J trimming: 2 bases; junction bases outside the gene matches: 9. This CDR3 is CASSAGQVQAYEQYF. CDR3 coding DNA: TGTGCCAGCAGTGCCGGACAGGTTCAAGCCTACGAGCAGTACTTC.

This clonotype came up many times. The chain has TRBV30 and TRBJ1-5, with D tentatively TRBD1 (6 bases). Germline V CDR1 and CDR2: GTSNPN, SVGIG (reference sequence). CDR3 length: 15 amino acids. The ends were cut back, 0 bases at V and 3 bases at J, with 12 bases in the middle. CDR3: CAWSVGDTHNQPQHF. CDR3 coding DNA: TGTGCCTGGAGTGTAGGGGACACTCACAATCAGCCCCAGCATTTT.

The CDR3 is CASSLRTDAETQYF. Here the CDR3 DNA reads TGTGCCAGCAGCCTCCGGACTGACGCAGAGACCCAGTACTTC. This rearrangement joins TRBV11-2 to TRBJ2-5; weak D call: TRBD2 (5 bases). The CDR3 sequence is 14 residues long. CDR1 SGHAT and CDR2 FQNNGV come from the germline V gene. V lost 5 bases to trimming and J lost 4 bases, with 14 bases between them.

This clonotype has ten or more counts. The V gene is TRBV11-2, the J gene TRBJ1-6; D gene unclear. V shed 4 bases and J shed 11 bases, with 15 bases lying between them. Germline loops: CDR1 SGHAT, CDR2 FQNNGV. This CDR3 spans 14 amino acids. CDR3 DNA sequence: TGTGCCAGCAGCTCAAGGTGGGAGGGAACACCCCTCCACTTT. Amino acids: CASSSRWEGTPLHF.

This clonotype was counted at least ten times. This sequence joins TRBV7-8 and TRBJ1-5, with TRBD1 matching 8 bases. V lost 1 base, J lost 6 bases, and 11 bases stayed unmatched. Germline V gene data show CDR1 as SGHVS and CDR2 as FQNEAQ. The CDR3 consists of 17 residues. CDR3 sequence (DNA): TGTGCCAGCAGCTTAGGATTCGGACAGGGAAACGGTCAGCCCCAGCATTTT. Its translation: CASSLGFGQGNGQPQHF. The entire variable domain, with the rest obtained from reference TRBV7-8 and TRBJ1-5, is as follows: GAGVSQSPRYKVAKRGQDVALRCDPISGHVSLFWYQQALGQGPEFLTYFQNEAQLDKSGLPSDRFFAERPEGSVSTLKIQRTQQEDSAVYLCASSLGFGQGNGQPQHFGDGTRLSIL.

This clonotype was picked up many times. The chain carries TRBV12-3 or TRBV12-4 and TRBJ1-1; 8 bases agree with TRBD1. The CDR3 contains 13 residues. With 3 bases clipped from V and 7 bases from J, the junction kept 4 bases outside the gene matches. CDR3: CASSFDRGGEAFF. For the CDR3, the DNA is TGTGCCAGCAGTTTCGACAGGGGTGGTGAAGCTTTCTTT.

The chain is built from TRBV27 and TRBJ2-1; D remains unclear. CDR1 and CDR2 from the germline V gene are MNHEY and SMNVEV (reference sequence). The CDR3 runs to 13 residues. The V end lost 11 bases, the J end lost 4 bases, and 15 bases lay between the germline ends. The CDR3 DNA is TGTGCCTCGGGCGGATTCCTTTACAATGAGCAGTTCTTC. Protein: CASGGFLYNEQFF.

This clonotype was picked up many times. The chain has TRBV6-5 and TRBJ1-1; D is undetermined. CDR3 length: 15 amino acids. In germline, CDR1 is MNHEY, CDR2 SVGAGI. Between the trimmed V and J ends, which lost 4 bases and 0 bases, there was a span of 12 bases. The CDR3 DNA reads as TGTGCCAGCAGTTTAGGGTTGAGGATGAACACTGAAGCTTTCTTT. This translates into CASSLGLRMNTEAFF.

This clonotype has a count of ten or more. The chain links TRBV4-3 to TRBJ2-3; TRBD1 agrees at 8 bases. The CDR3 length is 17 residues. Germline V gene data show CDR1 as LGHNA and CDR2 as YSLEER. The junction had 7 bases not matched to a gene; V was cut back by 1 base and J by 1 base. The CDR3 DNA reads as TGCGCCAGCAGCCAAGGTCAGACAGGGGACGGCACAGATACGCAGTATTTT. Protein: CASSQGQTGDGTDTQYF.

The V and J genes are TRBV16 and TRBJ2-5; D may match TRBD1 or TRBD2 (5 bases each). The V gene's germline CDR1 is KGHSY and CDR2 FQNENV. V lost 8 bases to trimming and J lost 2 bases, with 12 bases between them. The CDR3 spans 13 residues. The CDR3 loop reads CASAGAVQETQYF. CDR3 coding DNA: TGTGCCAGCGCCGGGGCCGTTCAAGAGACCCAGTACTTC.

This clonotype has a count of ten or more. The rearrangement links TRBV9 to TRBJ1-2; D unresolved. Deletions cut 0 bases from V and 8 bases from J, with 14 bases between. The CDR3 has 14 amino acids. Germline V gives CDR1 SGDLS, CDR2 YYNGEE. CDR3 sequence (DNA): TGTGCCAGCAGCGTAGCTACGTCCCGGGTAGGCTACACCTTC. Its protein is CASSVATSRVGYTF.

This clonotype was found many times. The chain employs TRBV2 and TRBJ1-1; D is possibly TRBD1 (5 bases). V was clipped by 6 bases and J by 2 bases, with 10 bases between them. The CDR3 totals 13 residues. CDR1 and CDR2 from the germline V gene are SNHLY and FYNNEI. Written as DNA, the CDR3 is TGTGCCAGCAGCTTGGACACTAACACTGAAGCTTTCTTT. Protein: CASSLDTNTEAFF.

This chain uses TRBV19 with TRBJ2-7; no definite D call. CDR3 length equals 15 residues. The germline CDR1 and CDR2 sequences are LNHDA and SQIVND (reference sequence). V was clipped by 5 bases and J by 2 bases, with 16 bases between them. Written as DNA, the CDR3 is TGTGCCAGTAGTTTGACCCTATTGGGGACCTACGAGCAGTACTTC. It translates to CASSLTLLGTYEQYF.

This clonotype is labeled as medium-sized. The chain recombines TRBV29-1 with TRBJ1-2; TRBD1 is a possible D gene (5 bases). The CDR3 totals 14 residues. The germline V and J ends were trimmed by 0 bases and 6 bases, with 14 bases remaining between them. The germline V gene has CDR1 SQVTM and CDR2 ANQGSEA. The CDR3 sequence is CSVEDHRKRDGYTF. Written as DNA, the CDR3 is TGCAGCGTTGAAGATCACAGGAAGAGGGATGGCTACACCTTC.

This clonotype was counted a few times. The gene calls are TRBV19 and TRBJ1-1; D possibly corresponds to TRBD1 (5 bases). The CDR3 is made up of 13 amino acids. Germline CDR1 LNHDA, CDR2 SQIVND (reference sequence). V shed 8 bases and J shed 3 bases, with 13 bases lying between them. DNA of the CDR3: TGTGCCAGTTCACGGGCAGGGCACACTGAAGCTTTCTTT. Its translation is CASSRAGHTEAFF.

V usage is TRBV5-1 and J usage is TRBJ1-3; 7 bases fit TRBD1. CDR1 is SGHRS, CDR2 YFSETQ, per germline. The junction had 22 bases not matched to a gene; V was cut back by 7 bases and J by 0 bases. There are 20 residues in the CDR3. CDR3 sequence reads: CASAPVVQTGSIPSGNTIYF. The CDR3 nucleotides read TGCGCCAGCGCTCCTGTGGTTCAGACAGGGTCAATCCCCTCTGGAAACACCATATATTTT.

In this sample, this clonotype turned up many times. This chain uses TRBV20-1 with TRBJ2-7, with D perhaps being TRBD1 or TRBD2 (5 bases each). V was clipped by 0 bases and J by 0 bases, with 12 bases between them. Germline V gene sequence: CDR1 DFQATT, CDR2 SNEGSKA (reference sequence). This CDR3 has 15 residues. The CDR3 DNA reads TGCAGTGCTAGAGATCCGGGACGGACCTCCTACGAGCAGTACTTC. Translation gives CSARDPGRTSYEQYF.